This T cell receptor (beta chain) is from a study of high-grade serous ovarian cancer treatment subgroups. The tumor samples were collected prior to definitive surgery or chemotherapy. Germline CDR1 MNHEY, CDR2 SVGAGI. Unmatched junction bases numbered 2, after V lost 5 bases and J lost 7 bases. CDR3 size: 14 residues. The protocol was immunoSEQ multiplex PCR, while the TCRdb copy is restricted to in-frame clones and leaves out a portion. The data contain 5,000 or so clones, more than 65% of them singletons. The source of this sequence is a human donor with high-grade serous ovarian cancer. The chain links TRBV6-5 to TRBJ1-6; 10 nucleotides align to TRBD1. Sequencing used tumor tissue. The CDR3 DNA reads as TGTGCCAGCAGTGACAGGGGGCTCAATTCACCCCTCCACTTT. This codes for CASSDRGLNSPLHF.